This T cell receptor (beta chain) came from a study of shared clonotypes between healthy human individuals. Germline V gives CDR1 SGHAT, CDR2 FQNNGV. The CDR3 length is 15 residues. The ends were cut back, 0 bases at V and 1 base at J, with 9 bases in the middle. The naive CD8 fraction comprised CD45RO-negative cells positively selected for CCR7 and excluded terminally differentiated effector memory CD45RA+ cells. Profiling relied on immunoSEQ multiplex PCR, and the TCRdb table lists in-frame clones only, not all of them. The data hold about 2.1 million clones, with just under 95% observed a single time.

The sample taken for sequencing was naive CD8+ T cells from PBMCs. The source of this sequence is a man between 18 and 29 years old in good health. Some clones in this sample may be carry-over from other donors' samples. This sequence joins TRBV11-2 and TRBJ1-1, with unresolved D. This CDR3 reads CASSLDPKRNTEAFF. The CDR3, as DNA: TGTGCCAGCAGCTTAGATCCCAAAAGGAACACTGAAGCTTTCTTT.